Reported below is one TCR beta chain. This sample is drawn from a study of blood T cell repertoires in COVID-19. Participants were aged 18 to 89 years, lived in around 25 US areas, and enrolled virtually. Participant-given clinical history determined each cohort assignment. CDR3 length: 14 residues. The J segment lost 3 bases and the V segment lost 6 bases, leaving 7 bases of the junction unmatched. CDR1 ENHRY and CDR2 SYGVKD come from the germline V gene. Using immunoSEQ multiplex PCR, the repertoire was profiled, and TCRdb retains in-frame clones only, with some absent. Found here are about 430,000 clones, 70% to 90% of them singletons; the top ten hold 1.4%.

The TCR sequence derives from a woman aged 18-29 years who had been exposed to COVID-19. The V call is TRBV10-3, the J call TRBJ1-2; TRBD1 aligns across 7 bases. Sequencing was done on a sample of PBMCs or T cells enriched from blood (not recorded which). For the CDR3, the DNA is TGTGCCATCAGAGATACAGGGGCGCACTATGGCTACACCTTC. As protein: CAIRDTGAHYGYTF.